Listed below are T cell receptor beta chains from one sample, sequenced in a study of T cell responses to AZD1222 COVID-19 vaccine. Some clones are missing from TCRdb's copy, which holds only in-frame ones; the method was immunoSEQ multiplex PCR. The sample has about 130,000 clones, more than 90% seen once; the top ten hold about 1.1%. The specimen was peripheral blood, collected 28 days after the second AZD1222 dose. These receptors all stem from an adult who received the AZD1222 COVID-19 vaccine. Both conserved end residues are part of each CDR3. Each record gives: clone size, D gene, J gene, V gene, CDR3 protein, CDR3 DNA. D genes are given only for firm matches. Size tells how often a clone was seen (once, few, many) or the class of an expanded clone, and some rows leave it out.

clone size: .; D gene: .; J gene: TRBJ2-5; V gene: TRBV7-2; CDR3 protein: CASSLIGETQYF; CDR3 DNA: TGTGCCAGCAGCTTAATCGGAGAGACCCAGTACTTC
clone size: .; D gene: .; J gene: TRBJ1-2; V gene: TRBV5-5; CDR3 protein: CASSLEQFNYGYTF; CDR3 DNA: TGTGCCAGCAGCTTGGAACAGTTTAACTATGGCTACACCTTC
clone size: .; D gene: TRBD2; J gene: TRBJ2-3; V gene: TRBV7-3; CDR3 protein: CASSFAGGLGDTQYF; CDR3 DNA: TGTGCCAGCAGCTTCGCGGGGGGGCTAGGAGATACGCAGTATTTT
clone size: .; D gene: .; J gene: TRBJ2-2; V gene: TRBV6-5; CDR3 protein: CASNRGGSTGELFF; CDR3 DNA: TGTGCCAGCAACAGGGGAGGTAGCACCGGGGAGCTGTTTTTT
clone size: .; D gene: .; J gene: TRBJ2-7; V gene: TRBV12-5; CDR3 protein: CASGFRDKGYEQYF; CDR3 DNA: TGTGCTAGTGGTTTTCGGGACAAGGGGTACGAGCAGTACTTC
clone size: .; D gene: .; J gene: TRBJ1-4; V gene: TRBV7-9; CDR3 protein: CASSVPTDLEKLFF; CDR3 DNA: TGTGCCAGCAGCGTTCCGACAGATCTTGAAAAACTGTTTTTT
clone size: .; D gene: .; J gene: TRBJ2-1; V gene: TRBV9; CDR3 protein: CASSVEQYSYNEQFF; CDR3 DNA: TGTGCCAGCAGCGTAGAACAGTACTCCTACAATGAGCAGTTCTTC
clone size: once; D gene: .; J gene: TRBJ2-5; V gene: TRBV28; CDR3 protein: CASSFPGAFQETQYF; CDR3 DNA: TGTGCCAGCAGTTTCCCCGGTGCCTTTCAAGAGACCCAGTACTTC
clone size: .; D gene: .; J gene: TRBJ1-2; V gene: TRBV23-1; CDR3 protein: CASSRDLSGFVGYTF; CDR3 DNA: TGCGCCAGCAGTCGCGACCTCTCCGGTTTTGTAGGCTACACCTTC
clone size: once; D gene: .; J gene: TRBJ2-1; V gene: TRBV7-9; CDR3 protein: CASSLEERYEQFF; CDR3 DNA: TGTGCCAGCAGCTTAGAAGAGCGGTATGAGCAGTTCTTC
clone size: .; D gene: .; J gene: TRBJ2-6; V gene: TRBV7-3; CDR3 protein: CASSLNPAGANVLTF; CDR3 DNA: TGTGCCAGCAGCTTAAACCCTGCTGGGGCCAACGTCCTGACTTTC
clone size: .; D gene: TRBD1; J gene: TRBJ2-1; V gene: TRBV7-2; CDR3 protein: CASSFQGAYNEQFF; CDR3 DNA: TGTGCCAGCAGCTTCCAGGGGGCATACAATGAGCAGTTCTTC
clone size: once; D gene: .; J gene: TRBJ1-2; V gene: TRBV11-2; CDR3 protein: CASSLDLSYGYTF; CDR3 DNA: TGTGCCAGCAGCTTAGATCTTAGTTATGGCTACACCTTC
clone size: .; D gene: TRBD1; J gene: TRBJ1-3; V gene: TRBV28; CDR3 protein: CASSAGGPISGNTIYF; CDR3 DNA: TGTGCCAGCAGTGCAGGGGGCCCAATCTCTGGAAACACCATATATTTT
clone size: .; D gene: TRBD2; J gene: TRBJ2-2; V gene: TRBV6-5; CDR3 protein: CASSLAGVTGELFF; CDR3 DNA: TGTGCCAGCAGCCTAGCGGGGGTGACCGGGGAGCTGTTTTTT
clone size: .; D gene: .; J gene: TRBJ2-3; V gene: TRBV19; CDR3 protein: CASSIAPGDTQYF; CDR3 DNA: TGTGCCAGTAGTATAGCCCCGGGAGATACGCAGTATTTT
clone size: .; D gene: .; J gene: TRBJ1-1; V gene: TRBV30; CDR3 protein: CAWSVQRNEAFF; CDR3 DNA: TGTGCCTGGAGTGTACAACGGAATGAAGCTTTCTTT
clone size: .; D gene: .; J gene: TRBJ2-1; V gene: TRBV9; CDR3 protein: CASSVAPHGSEQFF; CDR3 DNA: TGTGCCAGCAGCGTAGCCCCCCATGGGAGTGAGCAGTTCTTC
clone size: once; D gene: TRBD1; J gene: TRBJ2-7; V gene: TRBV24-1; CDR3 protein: CATSDLGARGTGDEQYF; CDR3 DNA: TGTGCCACCAGTGATTTAGGGGCACGCGGGACAGGCGACGAGCAGTACTTC
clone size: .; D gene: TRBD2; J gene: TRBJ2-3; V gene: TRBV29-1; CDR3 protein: CSVVGGVTDTQYF; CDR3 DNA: TGCAGCGTTGTCGGGGGGGTAACAGATACGCAGTATTTT
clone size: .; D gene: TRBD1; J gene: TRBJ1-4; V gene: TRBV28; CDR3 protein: CASVTGGATNEKLFF; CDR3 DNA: TGTGCCAGCGTGACAGGGGGTGCAACTAATGAAAAACTGTTTTTT
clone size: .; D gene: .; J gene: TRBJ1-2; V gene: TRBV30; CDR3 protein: CACQKVRNYGYTF; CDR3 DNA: TGTGCCTGTCAGAAGGTGCGAAACTATGGCTACACCTTC
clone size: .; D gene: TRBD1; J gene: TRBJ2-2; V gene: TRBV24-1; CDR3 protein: CATQGGEGADTGELFF; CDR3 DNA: TGTGCCACCCAAGGGGGAGAGGGGGCGGACACCGGGGAGCTGTTTTTT
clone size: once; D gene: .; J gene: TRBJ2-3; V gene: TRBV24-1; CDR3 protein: CATSDLTIGRGTQYF; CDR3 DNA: TGTGCCACCAGTGATTTGACGATCGGGCGGGGTACGCAGTATTTT
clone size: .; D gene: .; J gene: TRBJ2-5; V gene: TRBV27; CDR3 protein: CASSLVGSLTLSTQYF; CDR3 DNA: TGTGCCAGCAGTTTAGTAGGCAGTCTAACCCTCTCAACCCAGTACTTC
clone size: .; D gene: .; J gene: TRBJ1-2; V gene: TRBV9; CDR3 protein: CASSVHRGGFNYGYTF; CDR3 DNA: TGTGCCAGCAGCGTGCACCGAGGGGGTTTTAACTATGGCTACACCTTC
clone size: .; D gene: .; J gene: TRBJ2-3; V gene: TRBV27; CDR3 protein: CASSLSISSGTDTQYF; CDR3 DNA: TGTGCCAGCAGTTTATCGATTTCCTCAGGGACAGATACGCAGTATTTT
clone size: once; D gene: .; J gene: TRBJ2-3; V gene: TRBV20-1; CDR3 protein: CSASSGSGRTDTQYF; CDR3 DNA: TGCAGTGCTAGTTCGGGTAGCGGTCGCACAGATACGCAGTATTTT
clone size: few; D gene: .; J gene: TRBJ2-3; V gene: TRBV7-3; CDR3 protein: CASSSVPGPQQYF; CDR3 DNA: TGTGCCAGCAGCTCAGTTCCGGGACCGCAACAGTATTTT
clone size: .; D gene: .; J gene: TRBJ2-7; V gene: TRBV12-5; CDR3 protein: CASGLDRLRASYEQYF; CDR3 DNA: TGTGCTAGTGGTTTGGACCGGCTCAGGGCGTCCTACGAGCAGTACTTC
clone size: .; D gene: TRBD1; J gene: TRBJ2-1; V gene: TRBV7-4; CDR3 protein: CASSANPPGQSGVGSYNEQFF; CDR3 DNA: TGTGCCAGCAGCGCCAACCCCCCGGGACAGTCTGGGGTTGGGTCCTACAATGAGCAGTTCTTC
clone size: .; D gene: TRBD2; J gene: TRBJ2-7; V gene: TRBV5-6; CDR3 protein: CASSRLAGGTYEQYF; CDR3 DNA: TGTGCCAGCAGCCGACTAGCGGGAGGTACCTACGAGCAGTACTTC
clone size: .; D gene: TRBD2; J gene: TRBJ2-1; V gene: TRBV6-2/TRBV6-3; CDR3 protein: CASSDRTSGSTYNEQFF; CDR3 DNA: TGTGCCAGCAGTGATCGGACTAGCGGGAGTACCTACAATGAGCAGTTCTTC
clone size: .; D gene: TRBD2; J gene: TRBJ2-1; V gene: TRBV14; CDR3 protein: CASSQGGGPYNEQFF; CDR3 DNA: TGTGCCAGCAGCCAAGGCGGGGGGCCCTACAATGAGCAGTTCTTC
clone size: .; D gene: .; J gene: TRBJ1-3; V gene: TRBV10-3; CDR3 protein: CAISESAGNTIYF; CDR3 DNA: TGTGCCATCAGTGAGTCGGCCGGGAACACCATATATTTT
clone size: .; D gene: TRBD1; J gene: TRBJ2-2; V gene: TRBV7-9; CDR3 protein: CASSLRSNRGGIAGELFF; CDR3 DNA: TGTGCCAGCAGCTTACGGTCGAACAGGGGTGGGATAGCCGGGGAGCTGTTTTTT
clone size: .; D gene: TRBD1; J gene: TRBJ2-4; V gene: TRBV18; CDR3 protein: CASSPRTGDIQYF; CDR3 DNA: TGTGCCAGCTCACCCCGGACAGGGGACATTCAGTACTTC
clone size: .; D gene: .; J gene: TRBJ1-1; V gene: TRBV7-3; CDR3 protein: CASSLTLGSTEAFF; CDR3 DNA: TGTGCCAGCAGCTTAACGCTAGGGAGCACTGAAGCTTTCTTT
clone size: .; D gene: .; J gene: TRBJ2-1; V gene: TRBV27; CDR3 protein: CASSSAGPEQFF; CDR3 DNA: TGTGCCAGCAGTTCGGCAGGTCCAGAGCAGTTCTTC
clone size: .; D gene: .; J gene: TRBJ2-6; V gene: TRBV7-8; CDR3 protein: CASSLAKGTGNPSGANVLTF; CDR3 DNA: TGTGCCAGCAGCTTAGCTAAGGGGACGGGAAACCCCTCTGGGGCCAACGTCCTGACTTTC
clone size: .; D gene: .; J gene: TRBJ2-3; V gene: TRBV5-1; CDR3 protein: CASSLKDTQYF; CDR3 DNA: TGCGCCAGCAGCCTTAAAGATACGCAGTATTTT
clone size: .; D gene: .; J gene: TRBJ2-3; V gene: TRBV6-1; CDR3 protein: CASSELGVGADTQYF; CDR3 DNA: TGTGCCAGCAGTGAATTGGGAGTTGGGGCAGATACGCAGTATTTT
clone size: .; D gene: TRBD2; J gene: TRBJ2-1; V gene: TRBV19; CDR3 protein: CASSRLAEYNEQFF; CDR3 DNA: TGTGCCAGTAGCCGACTAGCGGAATACAATGAGCAGTTCTTC
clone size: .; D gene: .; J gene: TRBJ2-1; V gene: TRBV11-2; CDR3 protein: CASSPTNNEQFF; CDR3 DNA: TGTGCCAGCAGCCCCACAAACAATGAGCAGTTCTTC
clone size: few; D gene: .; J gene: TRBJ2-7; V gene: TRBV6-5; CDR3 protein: CASSYSKGVMGEQYF; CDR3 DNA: TGTGCCAGCAGTTACTCGAAGGGGGTTATGGGCGAGCAGTACTTC
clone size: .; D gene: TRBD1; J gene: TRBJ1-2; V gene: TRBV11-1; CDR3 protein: CASSFGQGNYGYTF; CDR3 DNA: TGTGCCAGCAGCTTCGGACAGGGGAACTATGGCTACACCTTC
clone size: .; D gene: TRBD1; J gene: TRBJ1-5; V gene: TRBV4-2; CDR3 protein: CASSQDRGGDQPQHF; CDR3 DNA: TGTGCCAGCAGCCAAGACAGGGGGGGGGATCAGCCCCAGCATTTT
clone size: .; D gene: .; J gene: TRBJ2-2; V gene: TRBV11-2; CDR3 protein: CASSLVAGPGELFF; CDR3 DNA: TGTGCCAGCAGCTTAGTGGCAGGGCCCGGGGAGCTGTTTTTT
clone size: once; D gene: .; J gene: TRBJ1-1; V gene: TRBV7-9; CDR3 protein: CASTPPPGGPKGTEAFF; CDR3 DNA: TGTGCCAGCACCCCACCCCCGGGGGGCCCCAAGGGGACTGAAGCTTTCTTT
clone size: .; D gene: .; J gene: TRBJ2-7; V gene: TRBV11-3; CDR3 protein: CASSLESYEQYF; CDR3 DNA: TGTGCCAGCAGCTTAGAATCTTACGAGCAGTACTTC
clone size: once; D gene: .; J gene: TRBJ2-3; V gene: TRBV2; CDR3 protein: CASSAGGGSGTDTQYF; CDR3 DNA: TGTGCCAGCAGTGCGGGGGGCGGGAGCGGCACAGATACGCAGTATTTT
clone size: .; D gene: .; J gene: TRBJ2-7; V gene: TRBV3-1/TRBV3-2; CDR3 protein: CAPRDGSYEQYF; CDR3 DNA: TGTGCCCCTCGGGACGGCTCCTACGAGCAGTACTTC